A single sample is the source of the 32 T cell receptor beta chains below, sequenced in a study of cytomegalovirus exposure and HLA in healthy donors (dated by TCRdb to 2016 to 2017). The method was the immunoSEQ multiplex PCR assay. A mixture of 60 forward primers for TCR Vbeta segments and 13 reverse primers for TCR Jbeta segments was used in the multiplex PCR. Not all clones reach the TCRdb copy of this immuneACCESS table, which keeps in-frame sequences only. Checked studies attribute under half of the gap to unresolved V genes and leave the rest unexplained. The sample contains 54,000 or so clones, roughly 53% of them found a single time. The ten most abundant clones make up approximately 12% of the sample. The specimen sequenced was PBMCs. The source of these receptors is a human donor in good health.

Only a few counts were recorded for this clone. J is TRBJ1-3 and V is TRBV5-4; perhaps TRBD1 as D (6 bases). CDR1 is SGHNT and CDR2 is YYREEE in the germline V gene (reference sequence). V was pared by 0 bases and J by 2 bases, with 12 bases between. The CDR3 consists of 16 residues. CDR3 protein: CASSLGPRGTGNTIYF. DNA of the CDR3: TGTGCCAGCAGCTTGGGGCCCAGGGGCACTGGAAACACCATATATTTT.

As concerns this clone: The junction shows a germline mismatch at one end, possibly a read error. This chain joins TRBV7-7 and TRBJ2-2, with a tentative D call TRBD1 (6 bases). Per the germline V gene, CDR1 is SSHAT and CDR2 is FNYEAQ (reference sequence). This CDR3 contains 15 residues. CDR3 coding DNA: TGTGCTAGCAGCCTGGACAGAGCGAACACCGGGGAGCTGTTTTTT. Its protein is CASSLDRANTGELFF.

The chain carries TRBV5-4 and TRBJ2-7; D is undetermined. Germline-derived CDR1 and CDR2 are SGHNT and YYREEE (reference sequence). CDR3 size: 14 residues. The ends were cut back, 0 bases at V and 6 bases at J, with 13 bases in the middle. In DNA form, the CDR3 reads TGTGCCAGCAGCTTGGCCGCCGGGTCCCGCGAGCAGTACTTC. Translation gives CASSLAAGSREQYF. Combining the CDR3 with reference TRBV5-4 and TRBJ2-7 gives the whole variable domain ETGVTQSPTHLIKTRGQQVTLRCSSQSGHNTVSWYQQALGQGPQFIFQYYREEENGRGNFPPRFSGLQFPNYSSELNVNALELDDSALYLCASSLAAGSREQYFGPGTRLTVT.

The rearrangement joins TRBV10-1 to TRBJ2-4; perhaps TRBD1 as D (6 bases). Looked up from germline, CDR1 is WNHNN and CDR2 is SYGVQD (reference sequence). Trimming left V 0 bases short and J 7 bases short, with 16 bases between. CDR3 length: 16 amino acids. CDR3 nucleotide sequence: TGCGCCAGCAGTGAGTCGTACTCCGGACAGTATAACATTCAGTACTTC. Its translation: CASSESYSGQYNIQYF.

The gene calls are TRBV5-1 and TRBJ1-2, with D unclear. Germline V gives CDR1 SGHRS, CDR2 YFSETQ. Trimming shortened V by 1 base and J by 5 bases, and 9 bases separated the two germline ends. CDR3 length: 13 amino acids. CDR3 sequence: CASSLTDSYGYTF. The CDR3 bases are TGCGCCAGCAGCTTGACCGATAGTTATGGCTACACCTTC.

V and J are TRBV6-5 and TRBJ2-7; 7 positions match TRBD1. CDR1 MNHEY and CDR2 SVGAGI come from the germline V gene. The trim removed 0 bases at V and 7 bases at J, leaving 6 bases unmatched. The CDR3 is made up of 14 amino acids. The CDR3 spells CASSYSKGAREQYF. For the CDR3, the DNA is TGTGCCAGCAGTTACTCGAAGGGGGCTCGAGAGCAGTACTTC.

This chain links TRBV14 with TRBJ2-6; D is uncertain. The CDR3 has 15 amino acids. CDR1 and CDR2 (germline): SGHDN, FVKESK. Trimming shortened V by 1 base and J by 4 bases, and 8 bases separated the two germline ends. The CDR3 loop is CASSQGGSGANVLTF. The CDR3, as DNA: TGTGCCAGCAGCCAAGGAGGATCCGGGGCCAACGTCCTGACTTTC.

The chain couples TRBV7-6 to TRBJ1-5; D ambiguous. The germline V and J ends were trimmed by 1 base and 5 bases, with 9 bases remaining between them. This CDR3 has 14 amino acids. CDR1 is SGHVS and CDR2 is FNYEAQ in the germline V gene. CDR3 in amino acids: CASSLGRADQPQHF. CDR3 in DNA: TGTGCCAGCAGCTTAGGGAGGGCGGATCAGCCCCAGCATTTT.

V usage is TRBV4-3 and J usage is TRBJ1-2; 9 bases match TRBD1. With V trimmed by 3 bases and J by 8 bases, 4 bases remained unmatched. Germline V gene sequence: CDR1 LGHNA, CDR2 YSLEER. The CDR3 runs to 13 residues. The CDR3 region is CASSHETGGGYTF. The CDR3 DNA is TGCGCCAGCAGCCACGAAACAGGGGGCGGCTACACCTTC.

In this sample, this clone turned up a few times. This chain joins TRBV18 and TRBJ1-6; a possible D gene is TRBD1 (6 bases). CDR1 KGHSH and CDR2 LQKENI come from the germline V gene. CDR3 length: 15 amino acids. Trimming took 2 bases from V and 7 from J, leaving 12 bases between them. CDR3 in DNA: TGTGCCAGCTCACCATCAGAAAGGGGGAATTCACCCCTCCACTTT. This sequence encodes CASSPSERGNSPLHF.

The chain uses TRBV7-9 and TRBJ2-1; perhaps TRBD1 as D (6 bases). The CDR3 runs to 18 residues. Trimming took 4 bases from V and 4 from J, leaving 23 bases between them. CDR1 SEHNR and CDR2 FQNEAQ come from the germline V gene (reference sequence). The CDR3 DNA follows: TGTGCCAGCAGCTCAGATGGCCGGTCAGGGGCTACATACAATGAGCAGTTCTTC. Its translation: CASSSDGRSGATYNEQFF.

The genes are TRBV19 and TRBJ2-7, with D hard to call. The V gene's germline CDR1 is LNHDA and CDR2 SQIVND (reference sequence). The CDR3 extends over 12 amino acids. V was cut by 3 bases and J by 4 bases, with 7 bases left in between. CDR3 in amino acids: CASSMGSYEQYF. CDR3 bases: TGTGCCAGTAGTATGGGCTCGTACGAGCAGTACTTC.

The CDR3 DNA reads as TGTGCCAGCACCACGGGACGCCGGGGGTATGGCTACACCTTC. It yields the protein CASTTGRRGYGYTF. This chain uses TRBV5-6 with TRBJ1-2, with D possibly being TRBD1 (5 bases). The CDR3 has 14 residues. With 6 bases removed from V and 5 bases from J, the gap between germline ends came to 17 bases. Germline V gives CDR1 SGHDT, CDR2 YYEEEE. Full variable domain (outside the CDR3, taken from reference TRBV5-6 and TRBJ1-2): DAGVTQSPTHLIKTRGQQVTLRCSPKSGHDTVSWYQQALGQGPQFIFQYYEEEERQRGNFPDRFSGHQFPNYSSELNVNALLLGDSALYLCASTTGRRGYGYTFGSGTRLTVV.

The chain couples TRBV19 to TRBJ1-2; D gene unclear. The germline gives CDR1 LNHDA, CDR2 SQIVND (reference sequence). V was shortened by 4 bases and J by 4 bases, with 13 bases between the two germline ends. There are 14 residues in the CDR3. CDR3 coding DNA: TGTGCCAGTAGTAGTGGAGGGTTTGTCTATGGCTACACCTTC. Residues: CASSSGGFVYGYTF.

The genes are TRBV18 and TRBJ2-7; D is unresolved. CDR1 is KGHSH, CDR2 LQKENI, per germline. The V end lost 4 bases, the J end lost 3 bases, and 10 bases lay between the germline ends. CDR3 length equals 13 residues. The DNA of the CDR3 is TGTGCCAGCTCACGTTTACAGCTCTACGAGCAGTACTTC. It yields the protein CASSRLQLYEQYF.

DNA of the CDR3: TGTGCCAGCAGCCCGCAGGGCCAGGCGGTCTCCTACGAGCAGTACTTC. This gives the protein CASSPQGQAVSYEQYF. V usage is TRBV7-8 and J usage is TRBJ2-7, with TRBD1 as a possible D gene (5 bases). Per the germline V gene, CDR1 is SGHVS and CDR2 is FQNEAQ. The CDR3 has 16 amino acids. Trimming took off 5 bases at V and 0 bases at J, with 17 bases between the two ends.

CDR3 residues: CASSPDRVKNYGYTF. In DNA, the CDR3 is TGTGCCAGCAGCCCTGACAGGGTGAAGAACTATGGCTACACCTTC. This chain uses TRBV14 with TRBJ1-2, with TRBD1 matching 7 bases. This CDR3 is 15 amino acids long. V trimming: 4 bases; J trimming: 2 bases; junction bases outside the gene matches: 7. In germline, CDR1 is SGHDN, CDR2 FVKESK.

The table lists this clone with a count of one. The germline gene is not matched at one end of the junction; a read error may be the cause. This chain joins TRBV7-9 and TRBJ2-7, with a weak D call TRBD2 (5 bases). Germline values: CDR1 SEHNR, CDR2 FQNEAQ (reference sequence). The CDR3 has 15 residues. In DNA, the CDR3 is TGTTCCAGCAGCTCAGGACTCACACCACTGATGGAGCAGTACTTC. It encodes CSSSSGLTPLMEQYF.

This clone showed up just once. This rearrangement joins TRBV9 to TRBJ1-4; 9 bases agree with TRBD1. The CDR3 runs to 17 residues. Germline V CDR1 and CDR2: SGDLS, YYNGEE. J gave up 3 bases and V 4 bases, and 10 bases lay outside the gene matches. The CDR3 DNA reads TGTGCCAGCAGCCCTCACTCCGGGACAGGGTCTAATGAAAAACTGTTTTTT. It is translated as CASSPHSGTGSNEKLFF.

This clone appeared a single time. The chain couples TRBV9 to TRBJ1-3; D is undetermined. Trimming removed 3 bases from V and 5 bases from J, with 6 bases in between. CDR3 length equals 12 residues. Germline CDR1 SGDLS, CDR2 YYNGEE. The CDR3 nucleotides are TGTGCCAGCAGCGGTCTTAGAAACACCATATATTTT. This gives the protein CASSGLRNTIYF.

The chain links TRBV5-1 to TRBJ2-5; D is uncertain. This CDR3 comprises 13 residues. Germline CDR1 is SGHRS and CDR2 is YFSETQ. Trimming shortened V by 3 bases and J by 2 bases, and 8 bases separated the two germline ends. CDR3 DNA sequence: TGCGCCAGCAGCTGGGCGATACAAGAGACCCAGTACTTC. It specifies CASSWAIQETQYF.

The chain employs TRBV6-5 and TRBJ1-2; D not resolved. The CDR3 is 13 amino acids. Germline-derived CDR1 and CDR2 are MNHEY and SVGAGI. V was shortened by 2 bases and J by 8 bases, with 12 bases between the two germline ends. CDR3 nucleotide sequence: TGTGCCAGCAGTTACAAACGGAGAAGAGGCTACACCTTC. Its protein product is CASSYKRRRGYTF.

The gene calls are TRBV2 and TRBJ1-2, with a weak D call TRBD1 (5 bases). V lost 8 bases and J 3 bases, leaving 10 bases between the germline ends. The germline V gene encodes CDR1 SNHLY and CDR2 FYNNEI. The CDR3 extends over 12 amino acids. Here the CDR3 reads CASARDDYGYTF. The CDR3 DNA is TGTGCCAGCGCCAGGGATGACTATGGCTACACCTTC.

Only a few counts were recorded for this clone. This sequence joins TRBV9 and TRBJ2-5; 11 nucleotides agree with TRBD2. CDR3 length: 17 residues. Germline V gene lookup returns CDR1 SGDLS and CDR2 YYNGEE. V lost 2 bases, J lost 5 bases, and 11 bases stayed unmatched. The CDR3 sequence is CASSVSSGGATPETQYF. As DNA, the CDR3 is TGTGCCAGCAGCGTCAGTAGCGGGGGGGCAACGCCCGAGACCCAGTACTTC.

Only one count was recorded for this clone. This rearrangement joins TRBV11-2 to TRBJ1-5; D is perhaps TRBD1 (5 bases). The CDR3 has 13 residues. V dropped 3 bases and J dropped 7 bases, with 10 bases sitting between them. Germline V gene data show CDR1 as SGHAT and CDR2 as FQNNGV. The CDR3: CASSLEGIQPQHF. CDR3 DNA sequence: TGTGCCAGCAGCTTGGAGGGGATACAGCCCCAGCATTTT.

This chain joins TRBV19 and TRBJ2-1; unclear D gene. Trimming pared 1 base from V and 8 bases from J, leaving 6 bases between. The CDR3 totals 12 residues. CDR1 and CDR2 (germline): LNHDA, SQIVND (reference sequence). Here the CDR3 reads CASSIGAYEQFF. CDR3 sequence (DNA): TGTGCCAGTAGTATAGGGGCGTATGAGCAGTTCTTC. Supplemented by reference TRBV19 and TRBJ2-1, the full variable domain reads DGGITQSPKYLFRKEGQNVTLSCEQNLNHDAMYWYRQDPGQGLRLIYYSQIVNDFQKGDIAEGYSVSREKKESFPLTVTSAQKNPTAFYLCASSIGAYEQFFGPGTRLTVL.

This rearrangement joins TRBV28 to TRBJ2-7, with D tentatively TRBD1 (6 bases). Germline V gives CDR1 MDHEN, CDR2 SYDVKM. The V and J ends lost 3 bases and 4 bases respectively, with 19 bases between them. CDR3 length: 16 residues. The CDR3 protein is CASSFNLQGLTYEQYF. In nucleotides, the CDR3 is TGTGCCAGCAGTTTTAATCTACAGGGATTAACTTACGAGCAGTACTTC.

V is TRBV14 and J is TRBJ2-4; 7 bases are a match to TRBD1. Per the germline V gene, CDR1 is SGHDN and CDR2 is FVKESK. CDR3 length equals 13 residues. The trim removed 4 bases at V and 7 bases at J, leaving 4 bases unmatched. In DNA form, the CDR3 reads TGTGCCAGCAGCCCGGGGACAGACAACATTCAGTACTTC. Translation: CASSPGTDNIQYF. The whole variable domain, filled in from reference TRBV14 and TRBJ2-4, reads EAGVTQFPSHSVIEKGQTVTLRCDPISGHDNLYWYRRVMGKEIKFLLHFVKESKQDESGMPNNRFLAERTGGTYSTLKVQPAELEDSGVYFCASSPGTDNIQYFGAGTRLSVL.

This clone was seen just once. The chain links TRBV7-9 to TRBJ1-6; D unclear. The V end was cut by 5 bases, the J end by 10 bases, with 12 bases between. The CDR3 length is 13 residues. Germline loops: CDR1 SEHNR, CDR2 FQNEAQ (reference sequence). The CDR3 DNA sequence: TGTGCCAGCAGCGTTCCGACGGGGTCACCCCTCCACTTT. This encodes CASSVPTGSPLHF.

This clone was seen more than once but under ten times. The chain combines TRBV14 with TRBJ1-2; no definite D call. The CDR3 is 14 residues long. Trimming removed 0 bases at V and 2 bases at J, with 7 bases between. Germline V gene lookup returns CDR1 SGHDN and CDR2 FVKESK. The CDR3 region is CASSQDRGNYGYTF. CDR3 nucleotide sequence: TGTGCCAGCAGCCAAGATCGGGGAAACTATGGCTACACCTTC.

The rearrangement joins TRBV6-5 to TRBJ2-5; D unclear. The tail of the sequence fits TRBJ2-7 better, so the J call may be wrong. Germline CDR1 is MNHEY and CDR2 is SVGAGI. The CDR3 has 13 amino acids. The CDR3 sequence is CATQDHRTYEQYF. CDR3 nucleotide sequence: TGTGCAACCCAGGATCATCGAACCTACGAGCAGTACTTC.

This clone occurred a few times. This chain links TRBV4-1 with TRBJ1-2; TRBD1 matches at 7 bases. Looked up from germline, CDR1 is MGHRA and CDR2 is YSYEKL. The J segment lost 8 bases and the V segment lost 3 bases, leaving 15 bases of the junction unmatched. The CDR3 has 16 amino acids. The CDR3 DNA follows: TGCGCCAGCAGCCAGGCCTTCAGGGGGTCTACCGGCGGCTACACCTTC. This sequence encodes CASSQAFRGSTGGYTF.